This passage covers 17 T cell receptor beta chains from one sample sequenced in a study of cytomegalovirus exposure and HLA in healthy donors. PCR used 60 Vbeta primers and 13 Jbeta primers. Profiled with immunoSEQ multiplex PCR; TCRdb holds only in-frame clones, not every one. The profile shows approximately 74,000 clones, around three quarters of them singletons. Sequencing used PBMCs. The receptor set was obtained from a woman aged 40-49 years in good health and CMV-seronegative.

This clone was observed once. The chain uses TRBV19 and TRBJ1-5; 10 bases agree with TRBD1. The junction had 10 bases not matched to a gene; V was cut back by 5 bases and J by 3 bases. CDR1 LNHDA and CDR2 SQIVND come from the germline V gene (reference sequence). The CDR3 consists of 17 residues. The CDR3 region is CASSFSWGTGVNQPQHF. Here the CDR3 DNA reads TGTGCCAGTAGTTTCTCATGGGGGACAGGGGTCAATCAGCCCCAGCATTTT.

The chain recombines TRBV30 with TRBJ2-1; 11 bases are a match to TRBD2. Germline V gene lookup returns CDR1 GTSNPN and CDR2 SVGIG (reference sequence). The trim removed 1 base at V and 4 bases at J, leaving 9 bases unmatched. The CDR3 consists of 17 residues. The CDR3 protein is CAWSANRLAGIYNEQFF. The CDR3 nucleotides read TGTGCCTGGAGTGCAAACCGACTAGCGGGGATTTACAATGAGCAGTTCTTC.

This chain links TRBV7-2 with TRBJ2-7, with D tentatively TRBD1 (6 bases). With 3 bases removed from V and 4 bases from J, the gap between germline ends came to 13 bases. CDR1 and CDR2 from the germline V gene are SGHTA and FQGNSA. This CDR3 is 14 amino acids long. CDR3 bases: TGTGCCAGCAGCTTGGGACCCCAGGGGTACGAGCAGTACTTC. Encoded protein: CASSLGPQGYEQYF.

This sequence joins TRBV2 and TRBJ1-1; 7 bases agree with TRBD1. The length of the CDR3 is 14 residues. The trim removed 4 bases at V and 5 bases at J, leaving 7 bases unmatched. CDR1 and CDR2 from the germline V gene are SNHLY and FYNNEI. The CDR3 here is CASSVGRGTTEAFF. As DNA, the CDR3 is TGTGCCAGCAGTGTGGGCAGGGGGACAACTGAAGCTTTCTTT. Filled out from reference TRBV2 and TRBJ1-1, the complete variable domain reads EPEVTQTPSHQVTQMGQEVILRCVPISNHLYFYWYRQILGQKVEFLVSFYNNEISEKSEIFDDQFSVERPDGSNFTLKIRSTKLEDSAMYFCASSVGRGTTEAFFGQGTRLTVV.

The chain employs TRBV28 and TRBJ1-1; TRBD1 is a possible D gene (5 bases). The CDR3 is made up of 15 amino acids. The germline V gene has CDR1 MDHEN and CDR2 SYDVKM. Trimming cost V 5 bases and J 2 bases, with 15 bases left between them. The CDR3 protein is CASSPRGRGNTEAFF. As DNA, the CDR3 is TGTGCCAGCAGTCCCCGAGGGAGGGGAAACACTGAAGCTTTCTTT.

The rearrangement uses TRBV10-3 and TRBJ1-2; 7 bases are shared with TRBD1. The CDR3 consists of 13 residues. Germline CDR1 and CDR2: ENHRY and SYGVKD. The J segment lost 4 bases and the V segment lost 11 bases, leaving 10 bases of the junction unmatched. The CDR3 DNA follows: TGTGCCGTATCCGGGGACAGCTCCTATGGCTACACCTTC. Protein product: CAVSGDSSYGYTF.

In nucleotides, the CDR3 is TGTGCCAGCAGGGCGGAGGATTTGGACGGGTATGGCTACACCTTC. This translates into CASRAEDLDGYGYTF. V and J are TRBV27 and TRBJ1-2; D remains unclear. Looked up from germline, CDR1 is MNHEY and CDR2 is SMNVEV (reference sequence). Trimming took off 6 bases at V and 5 bases at J, with 19 bases between the two ends. This CDR3 is built from 15 residues.

The chain combines TRBV7-2 with TRBJ2-3; 8 bases match TRBD1. The CDR3 has 16 residues. Losses at the gene ends were 1 base for V and 4 bases for J; bases not matched to a gene: 7. Germline V gene data show CDR1 as SGHTA and CDR2 as FQGNSA. CDR3: CASSLEGRGRADTQYF. The CDR3 DNA is TGTGCCAGCAGCTTAGAGGGCAGGGGGCGCGCAGATACGCAGTATTTT. Supplemented by reference TRBV7-2 and TRBJ2-3, the full variable domain reads GAGVSQSPSNKVTEKGKDVELRCDPISGHTALYWYRQSLGQGLEFLIYFQGNSAPDKSGLPSDRFSAERTGGSVSTLTIQRTQQEDSAVYLCASSLEGRGRADTQYFGPGTRLTVL.

The chain couples TRBV6-1 to TRBJ2-1; 9 bases line up with TRBD1. CDR3 length equals 20 residues. CDR1 is MNHNS, CDR2 SASEGT, per germline. The V segment lost 3 bases and the J segment 1 base; nucleotides outside the gene matches: 16. Here the CDR3 DNA reads TGTGCCAGCAGTGAGAGCTCGGGACAGGGCCTCGTACGGTCCTACAATGAGCAGTTCTTC. It translates to CASSESSGQGLVRSYNEQFF.

The chain couples TRBV6-1 to TRBJ2-2; D might be TRBD1 (5 bases). The CDR3 is made up of 15 amino acids. Trimming left V 2 bases short and J 2 bases short, with 9 bases between. Germline values: CDR1 MNHNS, CDR2 SASEGT. The CDR3 sequence: CASSEFRVNTGELFF. CDR3 DNA sequence: TGTGCCAGCAGTGAATTCAGGGTAAACACCGGGGAGCTGTTTTTT.

V is TRBV6-4 and J is TRBJ1-1, with 9 bases lining up with TRBD1. With 5 bases clipped from V and 4 bases from J, the junction kept 5 bases outside the gene matches. The CDR3 spans 14 residues. CDR1 is MRHNA, CDR2 SNTAGT, per germline. The CDR3 bases are TGTGCCAGCAGTAAGACAGGGGGAAGCACTGAAGCTTTCTTT. It yields the protein CASSKTGGSTEAFF.

The CDR3 spells CASSTRGTDTQYF. CDR3 bases: TGTGCCAGCAGCACCCGGGGCACAGATACGCAGTATTTT. V gene TRBV13 combines with J gene TRBJ2-3; D call uncertain. Germline assignment: CDR1 PRHDT and CDR2 FYEKMQ (reference sequence). The CDR3 spans 13 residues. V lost 5 bases and J lost 1, with 7 bases in between.

The chain combines TRBV4-1 with TRBJ2-3; TRBD2 matches 7 bases. The CDR3 contains 16 residues. The ends lost 5 bases at V and 2 bases at J; junction bases unmatched: 10. Germline V gene lookup returns CDR1 MGHRA and CDR2 YSYEKL. CDR3 in DNA: TGCGCCAGCAGCATCCCTGCTAGCGGAGACACAGATACGCAGTATTTT. Protein: CASSIPASGDTDTQYF.

This chain uses TRBV7-9 with TRBJ1-2; D unresolved. V dropped 1 base and J dropped 4 bases, with 13 bases sitting between them. CDR3 length: 15 residues. CDR1 and CDR2 from the germline V gene are SEHNR and FQNEAQ (reference sequence). DNA for the CDR3: TGTGCCAGCAGCTTAGGAGGCAGTATCGGCTATGGCTACACCTTC. This translates into CASSLGGSIGYGYTF.

The chain employs TRBV29-1 and TRBJ1-1; the match to TRBD1 covers 7 bases. Germline-derived CDR1 and CDR2 are SQVTM and ANQGSEA. V was clipped by 7 bases and J by 4 bases; unmatched bases: 9. CDR3 length equals 13 residues. CDR3 loop: CSARQGIITEAFF. For the CDR3, the DNA is TGCAGCGCCCGACAGGGAATTATCACTGAAGCTTTCTTT.

The chain joins TRBV28 to TRBJ1-6, with a possible D match to TRBD1 (5 bases). In germline, CDR1 is MDHEN, CDR2 SYDVKM. The CDR3 has 15 residues. V lost 3 bases and J 7 bases, leaving 13 bases between the germline ends. CDR3 protein: CASSFFDGGNSPLHF. Here the CDR3 DNA reads TGTGCCAGCAGTTTCTTCGACGGGGGAAATTCACCCCTCCACTTT.

The genes are TRBV6-4 and TRBJ2-3; TRBD2 might be the D (5 bases). CDR1 is MRHNA, CDR2 SNTAGT, per germline. The CDR3 has 14 amino acids. Trimming left V 4 bases short and J 4 bases short, with 12 bases between. The CDR3 region is CASSVGLASDTQYF. CDR3 bases: TGTGCCAGCAGTGTCGGGCTAGCTTCAGATACGCAGTATTTT.